Below, 8 T cell receptor beta chains from the same sample are listed, as sequenced in a study of T cell repertoires in cytomegalovirus infection. TCRdb fed the reads into MiXCR, producing one record per CDR3 protein. Of about 260,000 distinct CDR3 sequences in the sample, about an eighth are singletons; the top ten hold roughly 8.7%. Sequenced sample: PBMCs. The origin of the receptors is a human donor in good health (CMV status not recorded). Some clones in this sample may be carry-over from other donors' samples.

Written as DNA, the CDR3 is TGTGCCAGCAGCTCCGTTGGGCGGGAAGCGGCCCAGTACTTC. Its protein is CASSSVGREAAQYF. The chain links TRBV7-9 to TRBJ2-5; tentative D call: TRBD2 (6 bases). This CDR3 is 14 amino acids long. V lost 4 bases, J lost 9 bases, and 18 bases lay in between. Germline lookup yields CDR1 SEHNR and CDR2 FQNEAQ (reference sequence).

The J gene is TRBJ1-6, the V gene TRBV2; D is ambiguous. Per the germline V gene, CDR1 is SNHLY and CDR2 is FYNNEI. CDR3 length equals 11 residues. Trimming pared 7 bases from V and 8 bases from J, leaving 6 bases between. CDR3 loop: CASNSDSPLHF. In nucleotides, the CDR3 is TGTGCCAGCAATTCTGATTCACCCCTCCACTTT.

This clonotype has only a few counts. This chain connects TRBV20-1 to TRBJ1-6; D unclear. CDR1 DFQATT and CDR2 SNEGSKA come from the germline V gene (reference sequence). The ends were cut back, 6 bases at V and 5 bases at J, with 14 bases in the middle. This CDR3 is built from 14 residues. CDR3 amino acids: CSAARGSDNSPLHF. CDR3 coding DNA: TGCAGTGCCGCACGGGGTAGCGATAATTCACCCCTCCACTTT.

The V and J genes are TRBV27 and TRBJ1-4; 9 positions match TRBD1. V shed 4 bases, J shed 8 bases, and the junction held 8 bases outside the gene matches. The germline V gene encodes CDR1 MNHEY and CDR2 SMNVEV (reference sequence). This CDR3 has 15 residues. The CDR3 protein is CASSSQGQGGEKLFF. The CDR3, as DNA: TGTGCCAGCAGTTCCCAGGGACAGGGAGGGGAAAAACTGTTTTTT.

At least ten counts were recorded for this clonotype. The CDR3 spells CASSYLLSGDINEQYF. DNA for the CDR3: TGTGCCAGCAGTTACCTTCTGTCGGGGGATATTAACGAGCAGTACTTC. The J gene is TRBJ2-7, the V gene TRBV12-3 or TRBV12-4, with a tentative D call TRBD2 (6 bases). Trimming shortened V by 4 bases and J by 5 bases, and 21 bases separated the two germline ends. The CDR3 runs to 16 residues.

This clonotype was picked up many times. V is TRBV19 and J is TRBJ1-2; tentatively, D is TRBD1 (5 bases). This CDR3 region has 13 residues. Trimming removed 10 bases from V and 4 bases from J, with 16 bases in between. CDR1 and CDR2 from the germline V gene are LNHDA and SQIVND (reference sequence). CDR3 coding DNA: TGTGCCACCAGATCCCAGGGATCCTATGGCTACACCTTC. Its translation is CATRSQGSYGYTF. Supplemented by reference TRBV19 and TRBJ1-2, the full variable domain reads DGGITQSPKYLFRKEGQNVTLSCEQNLNHDAMYWYRQDPGQGLRLIYYSQIVNDFQKGDIAEGYSVSREKKESFPLTVTSAQKNPTAFYLCATRSQGSYGYTFGSGTRLTVV.

This clonotype was counted only a few times. This chain links TRBV27 with TRBJ2-7; D unresolved. CDR1 MNHEY and CDR2 SMNVEV come from the germline V gene (reference sequence). CDR3 length: 13 amino acids. Trimming left V 3 bases short and J 3 bases short, with 9 bases between. The CDR3 region is CASSFRVNYEQYF. The CDR3 DNA reads as TGTGCCAGCAGTTTCCGGGTGAACTACGAGCAGTACTTC.

The V gene is TRBV2, the J gene TRBJ2-2; 10 bases agree with TRBD2. Germline V gives CDR1 SNHLY, CDR2 FYNNEI. CDR3 length equals 19 residues. J lost 0 bases, V lost 7 bases, and 14 bases had no gene match. The CDR3 DNA reads TGTGCCAGCAATAAGAGACTAGCGGGTATCCACGCGAACACCGGGGAGCTGTTTTTT. It specifies CASNKRLAGIHANTGELFF.